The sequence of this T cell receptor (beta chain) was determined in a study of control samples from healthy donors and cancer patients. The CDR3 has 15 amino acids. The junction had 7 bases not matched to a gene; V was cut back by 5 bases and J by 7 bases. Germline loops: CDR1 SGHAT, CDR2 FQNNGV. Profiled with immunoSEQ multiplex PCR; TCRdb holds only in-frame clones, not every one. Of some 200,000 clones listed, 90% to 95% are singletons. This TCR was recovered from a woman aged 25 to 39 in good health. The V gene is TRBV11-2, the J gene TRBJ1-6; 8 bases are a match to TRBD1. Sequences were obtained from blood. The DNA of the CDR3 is TGTGCCAGCAGCCCCCGACAGGGGAACAATTCACCCCTCCACTTT. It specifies CASSPRQGNNSPLHF.